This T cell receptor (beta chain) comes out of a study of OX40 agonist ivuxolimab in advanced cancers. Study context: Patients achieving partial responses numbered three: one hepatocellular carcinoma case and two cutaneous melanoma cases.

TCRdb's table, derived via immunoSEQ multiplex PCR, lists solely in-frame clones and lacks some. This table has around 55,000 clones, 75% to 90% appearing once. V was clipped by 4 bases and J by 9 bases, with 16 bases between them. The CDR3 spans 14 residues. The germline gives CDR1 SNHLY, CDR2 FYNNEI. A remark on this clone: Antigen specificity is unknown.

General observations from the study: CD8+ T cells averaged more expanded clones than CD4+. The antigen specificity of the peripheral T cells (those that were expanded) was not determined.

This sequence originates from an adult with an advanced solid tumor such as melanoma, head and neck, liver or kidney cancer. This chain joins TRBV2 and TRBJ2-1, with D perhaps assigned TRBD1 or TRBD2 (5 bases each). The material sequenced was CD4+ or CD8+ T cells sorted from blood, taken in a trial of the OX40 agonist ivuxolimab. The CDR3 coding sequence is TGTGCCAGCAGTGCTGGGGGTTCGATTCCTGAGCAGTTCTTC. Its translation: CASSAGGSIPEQFF.